This entry describes one T cell receptor beta chain. The sample comes from a study of blood T cell repertoires in COVID-19. The wider study: In each case, the material was cDNA or gDNA derived from T cells, B-cell-depleted T cells, or PBMCs.

The CDR3 loop spans 15 amino acids. Germline CDR1 is MNHEY and CDR2 is SVGAGI. V shed 1 base, J shed 11 bases, and the junction held 11 bases outside the gene matches. Generated by immunoSEQ multiplex PCR, the TCRdb table keeps only in-frame clones and is missing some. The table has roughly 120,000 clones, roughly 87% seen once; the top ten hold 6.5% to 8.5%. The sample taken for sequencing was peripheral blood. The sequence came from a human donor in a cohort sampled during active COVID-19. V is TRBV6-5 and J is TRBJ1-1, with TRBD1 identical over 9 bases. The CDR3 DNA is TGTGCCAGCAGTTACTACCCCCGGGACAGGGAGGACGCTTTCTTT. Its protein product is CASSYYPRDREDAFF.